The 31 T cell receptor beta chains presented below share a single source sample, sequenced in a study of CD8+ T cells in alopecia areata (dated by TCRdb to 2017 to 2018). Explained via the paper, the time point label denotes: baseline before oral tofacitinib. The library was produced with the immunoSEQ multiplex PCR assay. To provide template for TCR sequencing, every sample had RNA extracted and reverse transcribed into cDNA. Here the immuneACCESS table is served through TCRdb, limited to in-frame sequences with V and J called. Missing clones are a known gap in these copies; in checked studies unresolved V genes cover under half, and the rest lacks a known reason. This sample has roughly 250,000 clones in its table, and 67% of those were observed once. The top ten constitute approximately 1.2% of the sample. The specimen comprised CD4+ T cells sorted from blood, sampled at week 0. The source is a human donor with alopecia areata.

The gene calls are TRBV30 and TRBJ2-7, with D tentatively TRBD1 or TRBD2 (5 bases each). The V gene's germline CDR1 is GTSNPN and CDR2 SVGIG (reference sequence). Trimming cost V 0 bases and J 7 bases, with 16 bases left between them. The CDR3 totals 14 residues. The CDR3: CAWSVGGWGTEQYF. DNA of the CDR3: TGTGCCTGGAGTGTTGGGGGTTGGGGGACGGAGCAGTACTTC.

In its sample, this clone was seen a few times. The chain recombines TRBV5-1 with TRBJ2-7, with D perhaps TRBD1 (5 bases). Trimming left V 0 bases short and J 5 bases short, with 6 bases between. The CDR3 contains 12 residues. Germline values: CDR1 SGHRS, CDR2 YFSETQ. The DNA of the CDR3 is TGCGCCAGCAGCTTGGAGGGGCACGAGCAGTACTTC. It yields the protein CASSLEGHEQYF.

This clone was detected a few times. The chain couples TRBV5-1 to TRBJ2-2, with 9 bases aligning to TRBD2. V lost 0 bases and J lost 6; bases outside the gene matches: 6. CDR1 and CDR2 from the germline V gene are SGHRS and YFSETQ. The length of the CDR3 is 16 residues. In nucleotides, the CDR3 is TGCGCCAGCAGCTTGGCCGCGGGGGGGCCGCCCGGGGAGCTGTTTTTT. Translation: CASSLAAGGPPGELFF.

The CDR3 nucleotides read TGCGCCAGCAGCCAAGTAGGGGGGACCGGGGAGCTGTTTTTT. Amino acid sequence: CASSQVGGTGELFF. The chain couples TRBV4-3 to TRBJ2-2; the D call may be TRBD1 or TRBD2 (6 bases each). Germline loops: CDR1 LGHNA, CDR2 YSLEER. This CDR3 is 14 amino acids long. Trimming stripped 1 base from V and 5 bases from J, with 8 bases between.

This clone was recorded a few times. V is TRBV7-2 and J is TRBJ2-3, with D possibly TRBD1 on 7 matching bases. Germline assignment: CDR1 SGHTA and CDR2 FQGNSA. The CDR3 sequence is 15 residues long. V was clipped by 5 bases and J by 1 base, with 13 bases between them. The CDR3 DNA reads as TGTGCCAGCAGCCCAGGAGGGGGCGGCACAGATACGCAGTATTTT. Its translation: CASSPGGGGTDTQYF. The entire variable domain, with the rest obtained from reference TRBV7-2 and TRBJ2-3, is as follows: GAGVSQSPSNKVTEKGKDVELRCDPISGHTALYWYRQSLGQGLEFLIYFQGNSAPDKSGLPSDRFSAERTGGSVSTLTIQRTQQEDSAVYLCASSPGGGGTDTQYFGPGTRLTVL.

J is TRBJ1-1 and V is TRBV5-1; D is undetermined. Germline-derived CDR1 and CDR2 are SGHRS and YFSETQ. Trimming removed 4 bases from V and 2 bases from J, with 9 bases in between. There are 13 residues in the CDR3. For the CDR3, the DNA is TGCGCCAGCAGCCCTCGTGGTAACACTGAAGCTTTCTTT. Translation gives CASSPRGNTEAFF.

The chain is built from TRBV2 and TRBJ1-5, with unresolved D. V was clipped by 6 bases and J by 2 bases, with 8 bases between them. The CDR3 is 13 residues long. Germline CDR1 is SNHLY and CDR2 is FYNNEI. The CDR3 is CASRWAGNQPQHF. CDR3 nucleotide sequence: TGTGCCAGCAGATGGGCAGGCAATCAGCCCCAGCATTTT.

This chain uses TRBV6-5 with TRBJ1-6; no reliable D call. V was pared by 5 bases and J by 7 bases, with 9 bases between. Germline V gene lookup returns CDR1 MNHEY and CDR2 SVGAGI. The CDR3 is 13 residues long. The DNA of the CDR3 is TGTGCCAGCAGTCGGGATGGGAATTCACCCCTCCACTTT. Encoded protein: CASSRDGNSPLHF.

The V call is TRBV7-2, the J call TRBJ2-5, with D possibly being TRBD1 (6 bases). The germline V and J ends were trimmed by 1 base and 5 bases, with 14 bases remaining between them. In germline, CDR1 is SGHTA, CDR2 FQGNSA. The CDR3 length is 15 residues. The chain's CDR3 is CASSLVNRAVETQYF. The CDR3, as DNA: TGTGCCAGCAGCTTAGTAAACAGGGCTGTGGAGACCCAGTACTTC.

The rearrangement uses TRBV25-1 and TRBJ2-2; D gene ambiguous. The V end lost 1 base, the J end lost 3 bases, and 9 bases lay between the germline ends. CDR3 length: 15 residues. Germline CDR1 and CDR2: MGHDK and SYGVNS. CDR3 sequence reads: CASSESGRYTGELFF. Here the CDR3 DNA reads TGTGCCAGCAGTGAATCCGGACGGTACACCGGGGAGCTGTTTTTT.

This clone was detected only a few times. Other DNA sequences in this sample translate to the same CDR3. The chain combines TRBV7-9 with TRBJ1-5, with D unresolved. The CDR3 covers 12 residues. Between the trimmed V and J ends, which lost 5 bases and 2 bases, there was a span of 4 bases. Germline values: CDR1 SEHNR, CDR2 FQNEAQ (reference sequence). CDR3 nucleotide sequence: TGTGCCAGCAGCCCCGGCAATCAGCCCCAGCATTTT. As protein: CASSPGNQPQHF.

This chain joins TRBV30 and TRBJ1-2, with D hard to call. Germline CDR1 is GTSNPN and CDR2 is SVGIG (reference sequence). V lost 5 bases and J 6 bases, leaving 19 bases between the germline ends. This CDR3 has 14 residues. The CDR3 region has the DNA TGTGCCTGGGATTTAGGAACCCTCGCACATGGCTACACCTTC. This sequence encodes CAWDLGTLAHGYTF.

A note on this clone: Other DNA variants within this sample encode the same CDR3. The DNA of the CDR3 is TGTGCCAGCAGCTTATCGAGCAATCAGCCCCAGCATTTT. Its protein is CASSLSSNQPQHF. The chain has TRBV7-2 and TRBJ1-5, with D uncertain. Trimming removed 2 bases from V and 1 base from J, with 3 bases in between. In germline, CDR1 is SGHTA, CDR2 FQGNSA. This CDR3 contains 13 residues.

The chain is built from TRBV7-3 and TRBJ2-3, with 7 bases identical to TRBD2. The CDR3 consists of 13 residues. Germline V gives CDR1 SGHTA, CDR2 FQGTGA. The trim removed 4 bases at V and 6 bases at J, leaving 4 bases unmatched. CDR3 bases: TGTGCCAGCAGCTCCGGGGGGAGCGATACGCAGTATTTT. It translates to CASSSGGSDTQYF.

The V gene is TRBV5-1, the J gene TRBJ2-7; 9 bases are a match to TRBD2. CDR3 length: 16 amino acids. The V gene end was trimmed by 4 bases and the J gene end by 0 bases; junction bases not matched to a gene: 8. CDR1 is SGHRS, CDR2 YFSETQ, per germline. DNA for the CDR3: TGCGCCAGCAGCATGACTAGCGGCGTACTCTCCTACGAGCAGTACTTC. Its translation: CASSMTSGVLSYEQYF.

The chain is built from TRBV29-1 and TRBJ2-7; 7 nucleotides match TRBD1. With V trimmed by 7 bases and J by 5 bases, 14 bases remained unmatched. Germline V gene lookup returns CDR1 SQVTM and CDR2 ANQGSEA. This CDR3 contains 14 residues. CDR3 region: CSAFGTVGINEQYF. The CDR3 DNA reads TGCAGCGCCTTCGGGACAGTGGGGATCAACGAGCAGTACTTC.

Points on this clone: Other DNA sequences from this sample encode an identical CDR3 as well. The chain carries TRBV29-1 and TRBJ2-7; D unclear. Germline CDR1 SQVTM, CDR2 ANQGSEA. Trimming cost V 4 bases and J 0 bases, with 4 bases left between them. This CDR3 comprises 11 residues. CDR3 bases: TGCAGCGTTGGGGGCTCCTACGAGCAGTACTTC. This translates into CSVGGSYEQYF.

The genes are TRBV13 and TRBJ2-3; 12 positions agree with TRBD2. This CDR3 spans 17 amino acids. Germline values: CDR1 PRHDT, CDR2 FYEKMQ (reference sequence). V lost 3 bases and J lost 4; bases outside the gene matches: 8. CDR3 residues: CASSFWALAGGPDTQYF. In DNA, the CDR3 is TGTGCCAGCAGCTTCTGGGCCCTAGCGGGGGGGCCAGATACGCAGTATTTT.

Only a few counts were recorded for this clone. The chain uses TRBV30 and TRBJ2-2; 9 bases line up with TRBD1. The V segment lost 5 bases and the J segment 7 bases; nucleotides outside the gene matches: 8. This CDR3 spans 14 amino acids. Germline V CDR1 and CDR2: GTSNPN, SVGIG (reference sequence). The CDR3, as DNA: TGTGCCTGGGAGACGGGACAGGGCTACGGGGAGCTGTTTTTT. Its protein product is CAWETGQGYGELFF.

The genes are TRBV9 and TRBJ2-5; 11 nucleotides agree with TRBD2. The CDR3 runs to 14 residues. Germline CDR1 SGDLS, CDR2 YYNGEE. The V gene end was trimmed by 3 bases and the J gene end by 3 bases; junction bases not matched to a gene: 1. The CDR3 nucleotides read TGTGCCAGCAGCGCTAGCGGGGGGAAAGAGACCCAGTACTTC. As protein: CASSASGGKETQYF.

The CDR3 loop is CSVGQSWQGTGELFF. The CDR3 DNA follows: TGCAGCGTTGGCCAAAGTTGGCAGGGCACCGGGGAGCTGTTTTTT. This rearrangement joins TRBV29-1 to TRBJ2-2, with D tentatively TRBD1 (5 bases). The CDR3 loop spans 15 amino acids. Deletions cut 4 bases from V and 4 bases from J, with 16 bases between. Germline V gives CDR1 SQVTM, CDR2 ANQGSEA.

This clone has ten or more counts. The gene calls are TRBV29-1 and TRBJ1-1; 7 nucleotides align to TRBD1. V dropped 7 bases and J dropped 1; count of bases not matched to a gene: 6. The CDR3 runs 13 residues. In germline, CDR1 is SQVTM, CDR2 ANQGSEA. As DNA, the CDR3 is TGCAGCGCATCACAGGGGACGAACACTGAAGCTTTCTTT. Its protein is CSASQGTNTEAFF. The full variable domain, with the rest looked up from reference TRBV29-1 and TRBJ1-1, is SAVISQKPSRDICQRGTSLTIQCQVDSQVTMMFWYRQQPGQSLTLIATANQGSEATYESGFVIDKFPISRPNLTFSTLTVSNMSPEDSSIYLCSASQGTNTEAFFGQGTRLTVV.

The gene calls are TRBV30 and TRBJ2-7, with D possibly matching TRBD2 (5 bases). The CDR3 totals 11 residues. The germline gives CDR1 GTSNPN, CDR2 SVGIG (reference sequence). The ends were cut back, 1 base at V and 5 bases at J, with 6 bases in the middle. The CDR3 DNA follows: TGTGCCTGGAGTGCGCGGGACGAGCAGTACTTC. Protein product: CAWSARDEQYF.

This clone occurred once. The same CDR3 arises from other DNA sequences in this sample as well. The J gene is TRBJ2-5, the V gene TRBV30; D unresolved. The germline V gene has CDR1 GTSNPN and CDR2 SVGIG (reference sequence). V gave up 2 bases and J gave up 1 base, with 2 bases separating them. This CDR3 has 11 amino acids. The DNA for the CDR3 is TGTGCCTGGAGTAGCCAAGAGACCCAGTACTTC. As protein: CAWSSQETQYF.

This chain connects TRBV6-5 to TRBJ2-7; 7 bases are shared with TRBD1. The germline V gene encodes CDR1 MNHEY and CDR2 SVGAGI. CDR3 length: 13 residues. Trimming cost V 6 bases and J 3 bases; bases outside gene matches: 5. CDR3 bases: TGTGCCAGCAGGAACAGGGGATTCTACGAGCAGTACTTC. It encodes CASRNRGFYEQYF.

This clone was found a few times. J is TRBJ2-2 and V is TRBV29-1; 10 bases are a match to TRBD1. The germline V gene has CDR1 SQVTM and CDR2 ANQGSEA. The CDR3 totals 15 residues. Germline trimming cut 3 bases from V and 4 bases from J; bases unmatched to any gene: 5. The CDR3 coding sequence is TGCAGCGTTGACCCGGGACAGGGGACCACCGGGGAGCTGTTTTTT. Translated, it gives CSVDPGQGTTGELFF.

This clone was seen a few times. The J gene is TRBJ2-4, the V gene TRBV30, with D tentatively TRBD2 (6 bases). V lost 1 base and J 3 bases, leaving 7 bases between the germline ends. Germline V CDR1 and CDR2: GTSNPN, SVGIG (reference sequence). The CDR3 loop spans 13 amino acids. CDR3 loop: CAWSAGLKNIQYF. The CDR3 DNA reads as TGTGCCTGGAGTGCGGGACTCAAAAACATTCAGTACTTC.

The rearrangement links TRBV6-1 to TRBJ1-6; D not certain. Trimming took 6 bases from V and 3 from J, leaving 6 bases between them. Germline V gene lookup returns CDR1 MNHNS and CDR2 SASEGT. The CDR3 loop spans 13 amino acids. CDR3 in DNA: TGTGCCAGCAGGGCCGTCTATAATTCACCCCTCCACTTT. Translated, it gives CASRAVYNSPLHF.

This clone was seen just once. V and J are TRBV4-2 and TRBJ2-2; 11 nucleotides match TRBD2. Germline-derived CDR1 and CDR2 are LGHNA and YNFKEQ. The CDR3 length is 17 residues. J was trimmed by 7 bases and V by 2 bases; bases with no gene match: 9. In DNA, the CDR3 is TGTGCCAGCAGCCAACCGTTAGCGGGGGGGCTTGGCGGGGAGCTGTTTTTT. Amino acids: CASSQPLAGGLGGELFF.

The chain links TRBV29-1 to TRBJ1-1; weak D call: TRBD1 (6 bases). Trimming stripped 4 bases from V and 2 bases from J, with 11 bases between. Looked up from germline, CDR1 is SQVTM and CDR2 is ANQGSEA. The CDR3 is made up of 13 amino acids. The CDR3, as DNA: TGCAGCGTTGTCACAGGGATTAACACTGAAGCTTTCTTT. Amino acid sequence: CSVVTGINTEAFF.

CDR3 sequence (DNA): TGCGCCAGCAGTCAATCTCTCCGGGGGCAGACGAAGAGCACAGATACGCAGTATTTT. Translating gives CASSQSLRGQTKSTDTQYF. This chain uses TRBV23-1 with TRBJ2-3; D possibly matches TRBD1 or TRBD2 (6 bases each). TRBV23-1 is treated as an ORF (open reading frame) with a function not yet certain. The CDR3 is 19 residues long. The V gene lost 0 bases and the J gene lost 0 bases, with 19 bases spanning the gap.